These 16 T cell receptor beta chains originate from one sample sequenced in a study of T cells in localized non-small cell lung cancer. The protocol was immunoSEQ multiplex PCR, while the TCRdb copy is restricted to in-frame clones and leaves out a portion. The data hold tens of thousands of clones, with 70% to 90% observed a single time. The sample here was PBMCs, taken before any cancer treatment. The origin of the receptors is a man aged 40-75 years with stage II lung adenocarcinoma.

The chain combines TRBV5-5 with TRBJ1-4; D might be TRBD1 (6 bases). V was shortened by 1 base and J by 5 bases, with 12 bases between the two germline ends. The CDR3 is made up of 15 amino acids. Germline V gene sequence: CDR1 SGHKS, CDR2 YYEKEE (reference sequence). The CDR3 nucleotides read TGTGCCAGCAGCTTGATTCCGGGGGCGAATGAAAAACTGTTTTTT. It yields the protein CASSLIPGANEKLFF.

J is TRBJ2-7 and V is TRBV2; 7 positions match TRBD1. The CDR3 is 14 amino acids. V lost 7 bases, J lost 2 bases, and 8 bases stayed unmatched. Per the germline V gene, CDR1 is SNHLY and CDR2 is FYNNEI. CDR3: CASTRDRETYEQYF. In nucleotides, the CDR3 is TGTGCCAGCACGCGTGACAGGGAAACCTACGAGCAGTACTTC.

This chain's CDR3 is CASSSTGTSGNTIYF. The CDR3 DNA is TGTGCCAGCAGCTCGACCGGGACATCTGGAAACACCATATATTTT. The chain employs TRBV7-9 and TRBJ1-3; tentative D call: TRBD1 (6 bases). The CDR3 runs 15 residues. The V and J ends lost 4 bases and 1 base respectively, with 11 bases between them. Germline V CDR1 and CDR2: SEHNR, FQNEAQ (reference sequence).

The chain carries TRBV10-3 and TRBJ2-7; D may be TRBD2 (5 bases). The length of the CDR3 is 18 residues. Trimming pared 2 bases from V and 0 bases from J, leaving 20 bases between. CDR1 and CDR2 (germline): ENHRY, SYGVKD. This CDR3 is CAISETPLSAERSYEQYV. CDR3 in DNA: TGTGCCATCAGTGAGACCCCATTGTCAGCGGAACGCTCCTACGAGCAGTACGTC.

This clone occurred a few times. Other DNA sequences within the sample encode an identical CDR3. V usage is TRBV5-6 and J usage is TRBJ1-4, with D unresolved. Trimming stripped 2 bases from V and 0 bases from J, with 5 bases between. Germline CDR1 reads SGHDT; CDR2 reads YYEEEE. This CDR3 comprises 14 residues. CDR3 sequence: CASSLIATNEKLFF. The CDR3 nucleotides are TGTGCCAGCAGCTTAATAGCAACTAATGAAAAACTGTTTTTT.

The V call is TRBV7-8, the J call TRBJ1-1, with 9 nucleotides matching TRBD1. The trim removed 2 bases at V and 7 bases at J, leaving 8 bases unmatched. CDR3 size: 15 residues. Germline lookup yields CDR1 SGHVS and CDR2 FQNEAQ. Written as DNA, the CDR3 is TGTGCCAGCAGCTTAATCCGGACAGGGGCCTATGAAGCTTTCTTT. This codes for CASSLIRTGAYEAFF.

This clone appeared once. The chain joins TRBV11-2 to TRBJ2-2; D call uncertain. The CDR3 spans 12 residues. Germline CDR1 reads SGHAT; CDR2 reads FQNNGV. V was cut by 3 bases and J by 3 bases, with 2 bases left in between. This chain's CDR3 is CASSFDTGELFF. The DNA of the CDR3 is TGTGCCAGCAGCTTTGACACCGGGGAGCTGTTTTTT.

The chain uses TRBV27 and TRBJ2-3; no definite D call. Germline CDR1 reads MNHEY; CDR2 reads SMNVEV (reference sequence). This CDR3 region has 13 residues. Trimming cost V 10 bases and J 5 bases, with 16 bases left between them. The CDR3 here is CATGLSFIDTQYF. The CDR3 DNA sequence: TGTGCCACCGGCCTTTCTTTTATAGATACGCAGTATTTT.

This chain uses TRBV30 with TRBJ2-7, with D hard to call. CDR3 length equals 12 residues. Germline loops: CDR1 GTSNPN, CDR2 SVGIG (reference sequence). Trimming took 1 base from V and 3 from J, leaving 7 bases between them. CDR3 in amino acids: CAWSDMGYEQYF. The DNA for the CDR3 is TGTGCCTGGAGTGATATGGGCTACGAGCAGTACTTC.

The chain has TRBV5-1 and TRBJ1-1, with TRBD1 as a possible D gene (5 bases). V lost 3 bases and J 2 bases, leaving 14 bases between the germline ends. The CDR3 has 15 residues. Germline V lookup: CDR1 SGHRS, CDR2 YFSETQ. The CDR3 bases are TGCGCCAGCAGCTCCGAAGGGACGGCTAACACTGAAGCTTTCTTT. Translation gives CASSSEGTANTEAFF.

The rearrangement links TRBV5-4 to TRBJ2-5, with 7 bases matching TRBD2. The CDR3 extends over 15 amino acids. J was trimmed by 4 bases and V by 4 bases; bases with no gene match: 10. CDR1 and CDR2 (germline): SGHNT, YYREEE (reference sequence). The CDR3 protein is CASSGPGGGGETQYF. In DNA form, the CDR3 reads TGTGCCAGCAGCGGCCCGGGCGGGGGAGGAGAGACCCAGTACTTC.

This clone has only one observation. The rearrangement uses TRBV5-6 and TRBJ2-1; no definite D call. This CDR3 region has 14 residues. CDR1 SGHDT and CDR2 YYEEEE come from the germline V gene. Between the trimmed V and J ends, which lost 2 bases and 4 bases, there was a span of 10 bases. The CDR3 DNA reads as TGTGCCAGCAGCTTTTTTAGTTCTTACAATGAGCAGTTCTTC. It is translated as CASSFFSSYNEQFF.

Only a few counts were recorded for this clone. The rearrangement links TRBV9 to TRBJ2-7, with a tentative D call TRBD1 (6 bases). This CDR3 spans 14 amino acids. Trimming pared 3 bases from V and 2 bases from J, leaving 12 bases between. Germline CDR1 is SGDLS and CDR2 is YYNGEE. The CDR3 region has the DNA TGTGCCAGCAGCGAGGGGGACGGACCCTACGAGCAGTACTTC. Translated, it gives CASSEGDGPYEQYF.

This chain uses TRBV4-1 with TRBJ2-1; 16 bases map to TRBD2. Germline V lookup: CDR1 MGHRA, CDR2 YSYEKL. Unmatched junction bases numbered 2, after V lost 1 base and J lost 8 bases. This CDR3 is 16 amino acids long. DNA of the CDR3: TGCGCCAGCAGCCAAGTGGGACTAGCGGGGGGGGATGAGCAGTTCTTC. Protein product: CASSQVGLAGGDEQFF.

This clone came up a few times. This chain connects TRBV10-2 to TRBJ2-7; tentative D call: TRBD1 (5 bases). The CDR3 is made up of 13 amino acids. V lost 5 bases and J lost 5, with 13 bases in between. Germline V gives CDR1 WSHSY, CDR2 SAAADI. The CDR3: CASSKGQGHEQYF. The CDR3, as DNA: TGCGCCAGCAGTAAGGGGCAGGGCCACGAGCAGTACTTC.

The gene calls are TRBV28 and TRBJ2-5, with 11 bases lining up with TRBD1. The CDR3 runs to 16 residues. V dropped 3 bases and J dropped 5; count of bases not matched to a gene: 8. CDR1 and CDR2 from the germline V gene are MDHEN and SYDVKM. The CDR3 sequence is CASSFRTGGMAETQYF. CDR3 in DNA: TGTGCCAGCAGTTTTAGGACAGGGGGCATGGCGGAGACCCAGTACTTC.